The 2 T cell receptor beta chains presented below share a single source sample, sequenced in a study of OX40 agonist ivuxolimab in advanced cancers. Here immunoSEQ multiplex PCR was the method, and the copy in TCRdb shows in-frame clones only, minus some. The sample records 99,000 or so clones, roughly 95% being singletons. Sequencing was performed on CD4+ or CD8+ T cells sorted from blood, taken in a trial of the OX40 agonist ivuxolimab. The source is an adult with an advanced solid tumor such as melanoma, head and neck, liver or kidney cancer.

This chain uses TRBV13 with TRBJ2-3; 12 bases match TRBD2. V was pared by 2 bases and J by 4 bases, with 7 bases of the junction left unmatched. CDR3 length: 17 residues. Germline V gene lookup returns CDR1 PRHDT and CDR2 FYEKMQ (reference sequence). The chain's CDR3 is CASSLYLAGGLADTQYF. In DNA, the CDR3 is TGTGCCAGCAGCTTATACCTAGCGGGGGGGCTAGCAGATACGCAGTATTTT.

The CDR3 coding sequence is TGTGCCAGCAGTGACTCTGTCGTAGATACGCAGTATTTT. It specifies CASSDSVVDTQYF. This chain links TRBV6-4 with TRBJ2-3, with D unresolved. Trimming took 0 bases from V and 5 from J, leaving 6 bases between them. CDR3 length equals 13 residues. CDR1 is MRHNA and CDR2 is SNTAGT in the germline V gene.